The 29 T cell receptor beta chains below were found in one sample sequenced in a study of Graves' ophthalmopathy and Graves' hyperthyroidism listed by TCRdb under 2018. Reads for this sample came from an Illumina HiSeq 2000. For repertoire sequencing, TCR beta CDR3 regions were amplified from RNA transcripts. A first-round RT-PCR used HTBI primers with the Qiagen OneStep RT-PCR kit, followed by a second-round multiplex PCR, size selection and purification. Through fastp at Q25 and MiXCR, TCRdb rebuilt clones from the public reads, retaining in-frame beta chains. Each CDR3 protein appears once, grouped with its most common genes and DNA. In all, the sample holds hundreds of thousands of distinct CDR3 sequences, and 14% of those were seen once. The ten largest make up 8% to 10% of the sample. The sequenced material came from blood. The receptor set was obtained from a woman between 25 and 40 years old with Graves' ophthalmopathy. Donor details come from another sample of the same person, matched by shared clones.

The table lists this clonotype with many counts. The V and J genes are TRBV10-3 and TRBJ2-5; D tentatively reads TRBD1 or TRBD2 (6 bases each). Between the trimmed V and J ends, which lost 4 bases and 3 bases, there was a span of 12 bases. The CDR3 totals 14 residues. Germline CDR1 is ENHRY and CDR2 is SYGVKD. CDR3 amino acids: CAISVQGGKETQYF. The CDR3, as DNA: TGTGCCATCAGTGTACAAGGGGGGAAAGAGACCCAGTACTTC.

Ten or more counts support this clonotype. This chain joins TRBV12-3 or TRBV12-4 and TRBJ1-6; D not resolved. V shed 1 base and J shed 8 bases, with 9 bases lying between them. The CDR3 sequence is 14 residues long. The CDR3 DNA follows: TGTGCCAGCAGTTTAGTAGGGATATATTCACCCCTCCACTTT. This encodes CASSLVGIYSPLHF.

There are many counts of this clonotype. The CDR3 DNA reads TGCAGTGCTAGAGACCCCGGGGGCCTGGTGGATACGCAGTATTTT. Translated, it gives CSARDPGGLVDTQYF. The chain recombines TRBV20-1 with TRBJ2-3, with D perhaps assigned TRBD1 or TRBD2 (6 bases each). In germline, CDR1 is DFQATT, CDR2 SNEGSKA (reference sequence). The CDR3 extends over 15 amino acids. The V and J ends lost 0 bases and 6 bases respectively, with 16 bases between them.

This clonotype was observed many times. The V gene is TRBV6-1, the J gene TRBJ1-1, with D possibly being TRBD1 (5 bases). V lost 3 bases, J lost 2 bases, and 10 bases lay in between. In germline, CDR1 is MNHNS, CDR2 SASEGT. This CDR3 spans 14 amino acids. CDR3 sequence (DNA): TGTGCCAGCAGTGAGGGGGGGGGAAACACTGAAGCTTTCTTT. The encoded protein is CASSEGGGNTEAFF.

In this sample, this clonotype turned up many times. The chain carries TRBV27 and TRBJ1-1, with D perhaps TRBD1 (5 bases). Germline CDR1 MNHEY, CDR2 SMNVEV (reference sequence). The CDR3 is 15 residues long. V was clipped by 2 bases and J by 1 base, with 11 bases between them. CDR3 coding DNA: TGTGCCAGCAGTTTACGGGTGAGGGGGAACACTGAAGCTTTCTTT. It yields the protein CASSLRVRGNTEAFF.

This clonotype was seen many times. V gene TRBV6-4 combines with J gene TRBJ2-2; D possibly corresponds to TRBD1 (6 bases). The CDR3 extends over 16 amino acids. V was pared by 6 bases and J by 2 bases, with 16 bases between. CDR1 MRHNA and CDR2 SNTAGT come from the germline V gene. The CDR3 loop reads CASSADKGHNTGELFF. The DNA of the CDR3 is TGTGCCAGCAGCGCAGACAAGGGACACAACACCGGGGAGCTGTTTTTT.

V is TRBV20-1 and J is TRBJ2-7, with 8 positions matching TRBD2. Germline lookup yields CDR1 DFQATT and CDR2 SNEGSKA (reference sequence). The V gene end was trimmed by 1 base and the J gene end by 1 base; junction bases not matched to a gene: 9. The CDR3 extends over 16 amino acids. The CDR3 nucleotides read TGCAGTGCTAGAGGAGCCGGGGGGGGATTGTCCTACGAGCAGTACTTC. As protein: CSARGAGGGLSYEQYF.

This clonotype was counted only a few times. This chain joins TRBV19 and TRBJ2-5; 9 positions match TRBD2. This CDR3 region has 18 residues. Germline values: CDR1 LNHDA, CDR2 SQIVND (reference sequence). Trimming took 1 base from V and 2 from J; bases not matched to a gene: 11. For the CDR3, the DNA is TGTGCCAGTAGTATAGTGGTCACGGGACTAGCTGAACAAGAGACCCAGTACTTC. Translated: CASSIVVTGLAEQETQYF.

The J gene is TRBJ2-7, the V gene TRBV4-2; 8 bases fit TRBD2. CDR1 is LGHNA and CDR2 is YNFKEQ in the germline V gene. The CDR3 consists of 16 residues. The V gene end was trimmed by 4 bases and the J gene end by 2 bases; junction bases not matched to a gene: 10. The CDR3 sequence: CASSPLESGSPYEQYF. The CDR3 nucleotides read TGTGCCAGCAGCCCCTTAGAAAGCGGGAGTCCCTACGAGCAGTACTTC.

The V gene is TRBV28, the J gene TRBJ2-2, with 8 bases lining up with TRBD2. The germline V gene encodes CDR1 MDHEN and CDR2 SYDVKM. The CDR3 length is 15 residues. The V segment lost 5 bases and the J segment 5 bases; nucleotides outside the gene matches: 7. CDR3 nucleotide sequence: TGTGCCAGCAGTGCGAGCGGGAGAAGAACCGGGGAGCTGTTTTTT. Protein sequence: CASSASGRRTGELFF.

This clonotype was observed at least ten times. The J gene is TRBJ2-7, the V gene TRBV27, with 10 positions matching TRBD1. The CDR3 is made up of 18 amino acids. J lost 2 bases, V lost 4 bases, and 14 bases had no gene match. The germline V gene encodes CDR1 MNHEY and CDR2 SMNVEV (reference sequence). The chain's CDR3 is CASSSSHLGQGGTYEQYF. The CDR3 nucleotides are TGTGCCAGCAGTTCTTCCCACCTAGGACAGGGGGGGACCTACGAGCAGTACTTC.

This clonotype was seen at least ten times. The V call is TRBV12-3 or TRBV12-4, the J call TRBJ1-5; no clear D gene. Trimming stripped 7 bases from V and 0 bases from J, with 16 bases between. The CDR3 consists of 16 residues. The CDR3 sequence: CASTLTDGNSNQPQHF. CDR3 nucleotides: TGTGCCAGCACCTTAACCGACGGAAATAGCAATCAGCCCCAGCATTTT.

About this clonotype itself: One junction end disagrees with the germline gene, perhaps due to a read error. V is TRBV28 and J is TRBJ2-2, with D uncertain. The CDR3 sequence is 13 residues long. The V gene's germline CDR1 is MDHEN and CDR2 SYDVKM. CDR3 in amino acids: CTSSSKGTGELFF. CDR3 nucleotides: TGTACCAGCAGTTCAAAGGGAACCGGGGAGCTGTTTTTT. The complete variable domain, with remaining parts taken from reference TRBV28 and TRBJ2-2, reads DVKVTQSSRYLVKRTGEKVFLECVQDMDHENMFWYRQDPGLGLRLIYFSYDVKMKEKGDIPEGYSVSREKKERFSLILESASTNQTSMYLCTSSSKGTGELFFGEGSRLTVL.

This chain links TRBV5-1 with TRBJ2-2, with a possible D match to TRBD1 (6 bases). CDR1 and CDR2 (germline): SGHRS, YFSETQ. The CDR3 is made up of 14 amino acids. Trimming took off 3 bases at V and 6 bases at J, with 12 bases between the two ends. The CDR3: CASSSNRVAGELFF. The CDR3 DNA follows: TGCGCCAGCAGCTCTAACAGGGTCGCCGGGGAGCTGTTTTTT.

At least ten counts were recorded for this clonotype. The rearrangement uses TRBV20-1 and TRBJ2-7; 7 bases agree with TRBD1. Germline V gene sequence: CDR1 DFQATT, CDR2 SNEGSKA (reference sequence). Germline trimming cut 2 bases from V and 3 bases from J; bases unmatched to any gene: 1. The CDR3 runs 12 residues. Here the CDR3 DNA reads TGCAGTGCTAGAAACAGGGGCTACGAGCAGTACTTC. Its translation: CSARNRGYEQYF.

Many counts were recorded for this clonotype. The chain employs TRBV20-1 and TRBJ1-5, with D possibly being TRBD1 (5 bases). Trimming removed 3 bases from V and 3 bases from J, with 12 bases in between. The CDR3 extends over 14 amino acids. Germline V gives CDR1 DFQATT, CDR2 SNEGSKA (reference sequence). The CDR3 DNA reads as TGCAGTGCTAGTCGGCAGGGTGACAATCAGCCCCAGCATTTT. It codes for CSASRQGDNQPQHF.

In its sample, this clonotype was seen many times. This chain links TRBV2 with TRBJ1-1, with TRBD1 matching 7 bases. Germline lookup yields CDR1 SNHLY and CDR2 FYNNEI. CDR3 length: 14 amino acids. V was clipped by 8 bases and J by 1 base; unmatched bases: 7. The CDR3 protein is CASRDRAGNTEAFF. CDR3 nucleotides: TGTGCCAGCCGAGACAGGGCAGGGAACACTGAAGCTTTCTTT.

This clonotype was seen ten or more times. The J gene is TRBJ2-5, the V gene TRBV9; D may be TRBD1 or TRBD2 (5 bases each). V was cut by 4 bases and J by 0 bases, with 16 bases left in between. Germline CDR1 and CDR2: SGDLS and YYNGEE. CDR3 length: 16 amino acids. Here the CDR3 DNA reads TGTGCCAGCAGCAGGGGCCCCATAGCGTACCAAGAGACCCAGTACTTC. Translated: CASSRGPIAYQETQYF.

At least ten counts were recorded for this clonotype. The chain carries TRBV28 and TRBJ1-6; a possible D gene is TRBD1 (6 bases). Deletions cut 5 bases from V and 8 bases from J, with 16 bases between. This CDR3 region has 15 residues. Germline CDR1 reads MDHEN; CDR2 reads SYDVKM. The CDR3 spells CASSAQGFLDSPLHF. In DNA, the CDR3 is TGTGCCAGCAGTGCGCAGGGGTTCTTGGATTCACCCCTCCACTTT.

This clonotype appeared many times. The J gene is TRBJ2-7, the V gene TRBV27, with 9 nucleotides matching TRBD2. V dropped 4 bases and J dropped 7; count of bases not matched to a gene: 8. CDR1 is MNHEY, CDR2 SMNVEV, per germline (reference sequence). CDR3 length equals 14 residues. The CDR3 nucleotides are TGTGCCAGCAGTTCCCGGACTAGCGAGGGAGAGCAGTACTTC. It yields the protein CASSSRTSEGEQYF.

This clonotype was observed at least ten times. The CDR3 bases are TGTGCCAGCAGCTTAGTAGGCCTAGCGGGAGGCACCGGGGAGCTGTTTTTT. The encoded protein is CASSLVGLAGGTGELFF. The V gene is TRBV11-2, the J gene TRBJ2-2, with 11 bases identical to TRBD2. This CDR3 spans 17 amino acids. With V trimmed by 1 base and J by 4 bases, 5 bases remained unmatched. Germline loops: CDR1 SGHAT, CDR2 FQNNGV.

This clonotype was recorded many times. A read error may account for a junction end that differs from germline. The chain joins TRBV29-1 to TRBJ1-3; possibly TRBD1 for D (6 bases). Germline assignment: CDR1 SQVTM and CDR2 ANQGSEA. CDR3 length: 15 amino acids. Here the CDR3 reads CSVEEKQGTGNTIYF. The CDR3 bases are TGCAGCGTCGAAGAAAAACAGGGTACTGGAAACACCATATATTTT.

The chain uses TRBV6-1 and TRBJ2-7, with D maybe TRBD1 (7 bases). The CDR3 extends over 16 amino acids. Trimming shortened V by 6 bases and J by 0 bases, and 18 bases separated the two germline ends. Germline CDR1 and CDR2: MNHNS and SASEGT. The CDR3 loop reads CASSRGDVGSSYEQYF. CDR3 DNA sequence: TGTGCCAGCAGCAGGGGGGACGTCGGGAGCTCCTACGAGCAGTACTTC.

This clonotype was detected many times. The chain employs TRBV20-1 and TRBJ2-2; D not certain. Germline-derived CDR1 and CDR2 are DFQATT and SNEGSKA (reference sequence). Trimming stripped 0 bases from V and 4 bases from J, with 9 bases between. The CDR3 totals 14 residues. The DNA of the CDR3 is TGCAGTGCTAGAGATTGGGCTTCCACCGGGGAGCTGTTTTTT. Its protein is CSARDWASTGELFF.

This clonotype was counted only a few times. The chain uses TRBV18 and TRBJ1-6; D uncertain. V gave up 0 bases and J gave up 7 bases, with 4 bases separating them. The CDR3 length is 13 residues. The germline V gene encodes CDR1 KGHSH and CDR2 LQKENI. The CDR3 sequence is CASSPPVNSPLHF. The DNA of the CDR3 is TGTGCCAGCTCACCACCGGTCAATTCACCCCTCCACTTT.

In its sample, this clonotype was seen a few times. One base away lies a much larger clone, so this may be a sequencing read error. The rearrangement uses TRBV6-1 and TRBJ1-2; no clear D. Trimming removed 3 bases from V and 7 bases from J, with 12 bases in between. Germline values: CDR1 MNHNS, CDR2 SASEGT. This CDR3 is built from 13 residues. CDR3 amino acids: CASSEGAGCGYTF. The CDR3 nucleotides are TGTGCCAGCAGTGAGGGTGCTGGCTGTGGCTACACCTTC.

A word on this clonotype: A much more abundant neighbour one base away suggests this may be a read error. This sequence joins TRBV28 and TRBJ2-7; TRBD1 matches 7 bases. Germline V CDR1 and CDR2: MDHEN, SYDVKM. The ends lost 8 bases at V and 4 bases at J; junction bases unmatched: 11. CDR3 size: 14 residues. CDR3 protein: CASCPDRLSYEQYF. CDR3 in DNA: TGTGCCAGCTGCCCGGACAGGTTAAGTTACGAGCAGTACTTC.

This clonotype has at least ten counts. The chain joins TRBV24-1 to TRBJ2-7; D might be TRBD1 (6 bases). Germline lookup yields CDR1 KGHDR and CDR2 SFDVKD. The CDR3 runs to 12 residues. Trimming shortened V by 3 bases and J by 8 bases, and 10 bases separated the two germline ends. The CDR3 nucleotides read TGTGCCACCAGTGATACAGGGCGTCAGCAGTACTTC. Protein sequence: CATSDTGRQQYF.

This clonotype was counted at least ten times. This rearrangement joins TRBV28 to TRBJ2-7; D gene ambiguous. Germline V gives CDR1 MDHEN, CDR2 SYDVKM. The CDR3 spans 12 residues. V was shortened by 5 bases and J by 2 bases, with 7 bases between the two germline ends. The CDR3 sequence is CASSPFTYEQYF. CDR3 coding DNA: TGTGCCAGCAGTCCCTTCACCTACGAGCAGTACTTC.